This T cell receptor (beta chain) comes out of a study of blood T cell repertoires in COVID-19 (dated by TCRdb to 2020 to 2022). Looking at the study overall: The collaborator samples originated in the United States, Italy and Spain and spanned the acute and convalescent phases of COVID-19. The material from the prospective study consisted of cDNA or gDNA derived from T cells, B-cell-depleted T cells, or PBMCs. Deeply sampled blood TCRbeta repertoires from subjects exposed to, actively infected with, or recovered from COVID-19 were included in the dataset. A freely available public database, intended as a resource for researchers studying the immune response to SARS-CoV-2, is where the repertoires were released. The samples were drawn from two sources: the first 160 participants of the ongoing ImmuneRACE study, and 1,200 or so subjects contributed by 6 global collaborators. Sample metadata almost always included a de-identified subject ID, COVID-19 status, age in years and sex. Where available, HLA class I and class II types were taken from metadata supplied by the sample provider and were not determined by assay-based typing. Study-level results and caveats: Clinical and demographic metadata were provided uncurated, with the amount varying by source and participant.

V and J lose 6 bases and 4 bases, and a span of 4 bases separates them. CDR1 and CDR2 are drawn from the germline V gene: MGHDK, SYGVNS. The CDR3 measures 11 amino acids from cysteine to phenylalanine. Just CDR3 DNA is preserved here, 33 bases in frame from base 1. The immunoSEQ Assay, a bias-controlled multiplex PCR, was used to amplify TCRbeta CDR3 regions from genomic DNA. The study's processing was this. Nucleated cell counts per sample were estimated from amplification of reference gene primers within the assay. Sequence reads were collapsed and filtered to measure the absolute abundance of every unique TCRbeta CDR3 rearrangement. For each sample, productive Simpson clonality was calculated as the square root of Simpson's diversity index across productive rearrangements. Sourced from immuneACCESS, this table was stored by TCRdb with only in-frame sequences that have V and J called. A share of the clones is absent; for the studies checked, an unresolved V gene accounts for under half, and the remainder has no known explanation. V and J calls and clone size come straight from that table; D and trimming were deduced from the DNA. This sample lists some 220,000 clones; under 90% were detected once. The ten biggest clones cover 18% of the sample.

Each collaborating institution followed its own protocols to collect whole blood in K2EDTA tubes. Collaborator samples were shipped for TCRbeta analysis as frozen whole blood, isolated PBMCs, or DNA extracted from either sample type. This clone came up a few times. Its specific antigen is unknown. Base qualities are not at hand, and no much larger clone is one base apart. Sequencing was carried out using peripheral blood. This sequence uses TRBV25-1 and TRBJ2-4, with the D gene not clear enough to name. This receptor was obtained from a woman older than 75 with active or convalescent COVID-19. The CDR3 reads as follows: CASSGKNIQYF. The DNA reads as follows: TGTGCCAGCAGCGGGAAAAACATTCAGTACTTC.